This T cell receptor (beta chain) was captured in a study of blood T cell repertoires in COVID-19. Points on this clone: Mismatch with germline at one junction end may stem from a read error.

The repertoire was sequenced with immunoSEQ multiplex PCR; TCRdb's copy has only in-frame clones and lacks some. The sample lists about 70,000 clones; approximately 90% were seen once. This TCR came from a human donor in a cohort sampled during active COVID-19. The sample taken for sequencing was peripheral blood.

In DNA form, the CDR3 reads TGCGCCAACAGCCAGGACCAGGGACAGGGCTATGGCTACACCTTC. Protein: CANSQDQGQGYGYTF. The V and J genes are TRBV4-1 and TRBJ1-2; the match to TRBD1 covers 9 bases. This CDR3 has 15 amino acids. Germline V gene data show CDR1 as MGHRA and CDR2 as YSYEKL.